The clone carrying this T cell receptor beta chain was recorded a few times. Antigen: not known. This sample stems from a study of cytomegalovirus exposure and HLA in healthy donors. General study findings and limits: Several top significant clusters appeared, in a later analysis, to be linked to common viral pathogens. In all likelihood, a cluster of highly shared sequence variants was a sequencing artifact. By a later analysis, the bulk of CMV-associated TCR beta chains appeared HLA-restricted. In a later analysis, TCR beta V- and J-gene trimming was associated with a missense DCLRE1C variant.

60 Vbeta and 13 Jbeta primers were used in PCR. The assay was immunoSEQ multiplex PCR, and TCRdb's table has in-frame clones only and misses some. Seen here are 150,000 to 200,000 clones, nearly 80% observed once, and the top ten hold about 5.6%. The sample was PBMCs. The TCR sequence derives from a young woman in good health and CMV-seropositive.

Written as DNA, the CDR3 is TGTGCCAGTAGTATCGGACTTGCCTACAATGAGCAGTTCTTC. Amino acids: CASSIGLAYNEQFF. The J gene is TRBJ2-1, the V gene TRBV19, with D perhaps matching TRBD2 (5 bases). This CDR3 has 14 residues. V was trimmed by 3 bases and J by 2 bases, leaving 8 bases between them. Germline V gives CDR1 LNHDA, CDR2 SQIVND (reference sequence). Full variable domain (rest looked up from reference TRBV19 and TRBJ2-1): DGGITQSPKYLFRKEGQNVTLSCEQNLNHDAMYWYRQDPGQGLRLIYYSQIVNDFQKGDIAEGYSVSREKKESFPLTVTSAQKNPTAFYLCASSIGLAYNEQFFGPGTRLTVL.